These T cell receptor beta chains were read from a single sample in a study of T cell repertoires in cytomegalovirus infection. TCRdb ran MiXCR on the reads and lists one entry per CDR3 protein. Found here are around 740,000 distinct CDR3 sequences, roughly 36% of them singletons; the top ten hold 2.5% to 3.5%. Material: PBMCs. These receptors were obtained from a human donor in good health (CMV status not recorded). Some clones in this sample may be carry-over from other donors' samples. The CDR3 runs from the conserved cysteine through the conserved F or W. D genes are given only for firm matches. The size field is filled for only some rows; it gives once, few, many or a size class.

.,TRBJ1-1,TRBD1,TRBV12-3/TRBV12-4,TGTGCCAGCAGGCGGGACAGGGGGGATAACACTGAAGCTTTCTTT,CASRRDRGDNTEAFF
.,TRBJ2-3,.,TRBV7-8,TGTGCCAGCAGCCCGGGCCAGCTGACGGGAAATACGCAGTATTTT,CASSPGQLTGNTQYF
many,TRBJ2-5,.,TRBV7-2,TGTGCCAGCAGCTTTTTTTCGGCCTCTCATCCTTTCGGGTCTAGGACTATAGGAGAGACCCAGTACTTC,CASSFFSASHPFGSRTIGETQYF
few,TRBJ1-5,.,TRBV28,TGTGCCAGCAGTTTAAATCCGGGTTCGGGCAATCAGCCCCAGCATTTT,CASSLNPGSGNQPQHF
.,TRBJ1-5,TRBD1,TRBV25-1,TGTGCCAGCAGTGAACACCCTTTCTCACAGGGGGATAGCAATCAGCCCCGGCATTTT,CASSEHPFSQGDSNQPRHF
.,TRBJ2-1,TRBD1,TRBV24-1,TGTGCCACCAGTGATCAAACGTCGGGACAGGGTAACTACAATGAGCAGTTCTTC,CATSDQTSGQGNYNEQFF
few,TRBJ2-5,TRBD1,TRBV4-1,TGCGCCAGCAGCCAAGGGACAGGGGGCTATGTAGAGACCCAGTACTTC,CASSQGTGGYVETQYF
.,TRBJ1-2,.,TRBV6-6,TGTGCCAGCAACTTATCCGGGACTCGGACCTATGTCTACACCTTC,CASNLSGTRTYVYTF
.,TRBJ2-7,.,TRBV27,TGTGCCAGCAGAGGACGATCCCCAGTGCACTACGAGCAGTACTTC,CASRGRSPVHYEQYF
many,TRBJ2-4,.,TRBV7-2,TGTGCCAGCAGCTTGGGGGCAGCCAAAAACATTCAGTACTTC,CASSLGAAKNIQYF
.,TRBJ2-2,.,TRBV7-6,TGTGCCAGCAGCGCATCTAGGGCAGTGGCGTATAGTGGCACCGGGGAGCTGTTTTTT,CASSASRAVAYSGTGELFF
.,TRBJ2-5,.,TRBV27,TGTGCCAGCAGTTTGACCCCGTACCAAGAGACCCAGTACTTC,CASSLTPYQETQYF
.,TRBJ2-1,TRBD1,TRBV6-1,TGTGCCAGCACTGGCTCGGACAGGGGGCCTGGCTCCTACAATGAGCAGTTCTTC,CASTGSDRGPGSYNEQFF
many,TRBJ2-7,.,TRBV12-3/TRBV12-4,TGTGCCAGCAGTTTTGGGGAATACGAGCAGTACTTC,CASSFGEYEQYF
few,TRBJ1-2,.,TRBV12-3/TRBV12-4,TGTGCCAGCAGTTTCTTACAGGGAGTAGGCTATGGCTACACCTTC,CASSFLQGVGYGYTF
.,TRBJ2-2,.,TRBV6-8,TGTGCCAGCAGTAGAGGGCAGACTTCCCTTACCGGGGAGCTGTTTTTT,CASSRGQTSLTGELFF
few,TRBJ1-1,TRBD1,TRBV5-1,TGCGCCAGCAGCTCATCCGGGACAGGGGTAGTGGGCACTGAAGCTTTCTTT,CASSSSGTGVVGTEAFF
few,TRBJ1-1,.,TRBV7-6,TGTGCCAGCAGCTCGGCCCCGGACAGTTCCAACACTGAAGCTTTCTTT,CASSSAPDSSNTEAFF
few,TRBJ2-1,TRBD1,TRBV12-3/TRBV12-4,TGTGCCAGCAGTCCGACAGGGGGCCGCGAGCAGTTCTTC,CASSPTGGREQFF
few,TRBJ2-2,TRBD2,TRBV4-2,TGTGCCAGCAGCCCTACTAGCGATGGCACCGGGGAGCTGTTTTTT,CASSPTSDGTGELFF
.,TRBJ1-2,.,TRBV28,TGTGCCAGCAGTATCAACCCCGGGACGGCCACCTATGGCTACACCTTC,CASSINPGTATYGYTF
.,TRBJ1-5,.,TRBV19,TGTGCCAGTAGCCGCTGGACGTACACGTATAGCAATCAGCCCCAGCATTTT,CASSRWTYTYSNQPQHF
many,TRBJ2-1,TRBD2,TRBV7-2,TGTGCCAGCAGCCCTCCGGGGACTAGACTCAATGAGCAGTTCTTC,CASSPPGTRLNEQFF
.,TRBJ2-7,TRBD1,TRBV7-2,TGTGCCAGCAGCTTATATTCGGGACAGGGGGCGAACGAGCAGTACTTC,CASSLYSGQGANEQYF
few,TRBJ2-7,.,TRBV12-3/TRBV12-4,TGTGCCAGCAGTGGGGACGTCCACGAGCAGTACTTC,CASSGDVHEQYF
.,TRBJ1-5,.,TRBV6-1,TGTGCCAGCAGTGAACGGGGCAGGGTAAGTCTTCAGCCCCAGCATTTT,CASSERGRVSLQPQHF
.,TRBJ2-5,.,TRBV5-4,TGTGCCAGCAGCTTGGCACAGAATCAAGAGACCCAGTACTTC,CASSLAQNQETQYF
many,TRBJ2-7,TRBD1,TRBV10-3,TGTGCCACCGAGGGGGCCAAAAGCTACGAGCAGTACTTC,CATEGAKSYEQYF
.,TRBJ1-5,TRBD1,TRBV7-2,TGTGCCAGCAGCTTAGCCCCAAGTGGGAGGGGGACAGGGTATCAGCCCCAGCATTTT,CASSLAPSGRGTGYQPQHF
many,TRBJ2-7,TRBD2,TRBV7-2,TGTGCCAGCAGCACGGGACTAGTCCCCACCTACGAGCAGTACTTC,CASSTGLVPTYEQYF
.,TRBJ2-7,.,TRBV3-1,TGTGCCAGCAGCCAAGCCTCGGGGGTCATAGACTTC,CASSQASGVIDF
.,TRBJ2-2,.,TRBV29-1,TGCAGCGTCAAGGTTTCCAACACCGGGGAGCTGTTTTTT,CSVKVSNTGELFF
.,TRBJ2-7,TRBD2,TRBV28,TGTGCCAGCAGACCGACCGGGACTAACCTTTACGAGCAGTACTTC,CASRPTGTNLYEQYF
few,TRBJ2-7,TRBD2,TRBV5-5,TGTGCCAGCAGCTCTAGCGGGAGAGTGAAATTGTACGAGCAGTACTTC,CASSSSGRVKLYEQYF
.,TRBJ1-6,.,TRBV11-2,TGTGCCAGCAGCTTAGGTTCGGGAGTAGGTGATAATTCACCCCTCCACTTT,CASSLGSGVGDNSPLHF
.,TRBJ2-1,TRBD2,TRBV7-2,TGTGCCAGCAGCTTAGTGAGCGGGAGTTGGAATGAGCAGTTCTTC,CASSLVSGSWNEQFF
.,TRBJ1-1,.,TRBV20-1,TGCAGTGCTCCGGGAAAGCCTGGGGGCAACACTGAAGCTTTCTTT,CSAPGKPGGNTEAFF
few,TRBJ2-3,TRBD1,TRBV7-2,TGTGCCAGCAGCCCGGACAGGTTTAGCACAGATACGCAGTATTTT,CASSPDRFSTDTQYF
many,TRBJ2-1,TRBD1,TRBV7-2,TGTGCCAGCAGCCTGCGAAGGGGGCAGGAGCAGTTCTTC,CASSLRRGQEQFF